Included here is one T cell receptor beta chain sequence, with context. In its sample, this clone was seen once. The antigen it recognizes is unknown. Per-nucleotide qualities are absent, and no much larger clonotype sits a single base away. The germline V gene yields MNHNS for CDR1 and SASEGT for CDR2. Trimming at the junction amounts to 2 bases on V and 3 bases on J, and the germline ends lie 14 bases apart. From cysteine to phenylalanine, the CDR3 is 16 amino acids long. This entry keeps only the CDR3 DNA: 48 bases, framed from base 1. This entry is derived from a study of OX40 agonist ivuxolimab in advanced cancers. A note on the overall study: Ivuxolimab, which targeted the costimulatory receptor OX40 (CD134), was an agonistic, fully human IgG2 monoclonal antibody. Of the roughly 50 dose-escalation patients, hepatocellular carcinoma was present in about 20, melanoma in some 15, renal cell carcinoma in 9 and head and neck cancer in 9. Intravenous ivuxolimab was administered to patients every 2 weeks at six dose levels: 0.01, 0.1, 0.3, 1.5, 3 and 10 mg/kg. The purpose of peripheral TCRbeta sequencing was to test whether ivuxolimab changed TCR sequence diversity and led to clonal T-cell expansion. A male proportion of under 85% and a mean age of about 60 years, ranging from 23 to 79, were recorded for the dose-escalation cohort. Patients were allowed to have had prior anti-PD-1, anti-PD-L1 or anti-CTLA-4 therapy, and around two fifths of the dose-escalation patients had been treated with checkpoint inhibitors. Partial responses occurred in three dose-escalation patients: two with cutaneous melanoma and one with hepatocellular carcinoma. The paper describes the monotherapy dose-escalation part (N ≈ 52 patients) of the phase I trial of ivuxolimab. Summary of the overall study and its limitations: Partial responders in the 0.1-3.0 mg/kg groups had among the lowest normalized peripheral clonal expansion, especially among CD8+ T cells. At doses of 0.1 to 3.0 mg/kg, clonal expansion of both CD4+ and CD8+ T cells in blood was seen between baseline and week 6. Which antigens the clonally expanded peripheral T cells were specific for was not determined. After ivuxolimab, CD8+ T cells had more expanded clones than CD4+ T cells on average. Low levels of normalized T-cell clonal expansion were also shown by some nonresponding patients.

Genomic DNA was extracted from sorted cells for sequencing of the TCRbeta CDR3 region. The immunoSEQ Assay was used to sequence the TCRbeta CDR3 regions. Sourced from immuneACCESS, this table was stored by TCRdb with only in-frame sequences that have V and J called. A share of the clones is absent; for the studies checked, an unresolved V gene accounts for under half, and the remainder has no known explanation. Within this sample are 60,000 to 90,000 clones, with about 84% of them counted one time only. Jointly, the top ten make up 0.35% to 0.45% of the sample. The trial excluded patients who had a history of autoimmune disease or who were on systemic immunosuppression. In every dose cohort, peripheral blood was drawn for TCR sequencing at baseline, cycle 4 day 1, and cycle 7 day 1. Samples came from an open-label, multicenter, first-in-human phase I dose-escalation trial of ivuxolimab. The trial enrolled adults with locally advanced or metastatic head and neck squamous cell, hepatocellular, melanoma or renal cell carcinoma. Before TCR sequencing, CD4+ and CD8+ T cells were separately sorted from peripheral blood.

The chain is made from TRBV6-1 and TRBJ2-1; TRBD2 is perhaps the D gene, given 6 matching bases. The receptor was derived from an adult with an advanced solid tumor such as melanoma, head and neck, liver or kidney cancer. The starting material was CD4+ or CD8+ T cells sorted from blood, obtained in a trial of the OX40 agonist ivuxolimab. The CDR3 in this case is CASSEFRGKVYNEQFF. The sequenced DNA is TGTGCCAGCAGTGAATTTCGGGGGAAGGTCTACAATGAGCAGTTCTTC.